This TCR beta chain was captured in a study of blood T cell repertoires in COVID-19. Study summary: Collection of acute and convalescent COVID-19 samples took place in the United States, Italy and Spain. PBMCs, B-cell-depleted T cells, or T cells provided the cDNA or gDNA that made up the material.

It was during active infection that Seattle patients were enrolled and then longitudinally followed. Authors' analysis steps: By means of reference gene primer amplification, nucleated cell counts were estimated. Profiled with immunoSEQ multiplex PCR; TCRdb holds only in-frame clones, not every one. The V and J calls and clone size were taken over from that table, and D and trimming were inferred from the DNA. The sample includes 100,000 to 150,000 clones, about four fifths of them seen just once. With 4 bases removed from V and 5 bases from J, the gap between germline ends came to 17 bases. CDR1 and CDR2 from the germline V gene are SGHAT and FQDESV (reference sequence). The length of the CDR3 is 16 residues.

The clonotype originates from a man aged 30 to 45 with COVID-19, enrolled during active disease. The sequencing input was peripheral blood. V gene TRBV11-1 combines with J gene TRBJ2-2; tentatively, D is TRBD2 (5 bases). The CDR3 protein is CASSYRYGRGTGELFF. The CDR3 nucleotides read TGTGCCAGCAGCTATCGTTATGGGAGAGGAACCGGGGAGCTGTTTTTT.